In this sample, the clone carrying this T cell receptor (beta chain) turned up a few times. Its antigen is still unknown. Total RNA extraction was carried out from unfractionated whole blood. This sample is part of a study of human T cells and chemical hapten exposure. Study-wide context: Slight differences in pooled library volume were the main source of varying TCR yields across samples. Study-level points and caveats: The number of TCRs over 1 in 1000 frequency stayed unchanged after DPC.

Unique molecular identifiers were attached to individual cDNA molecules during library preparation. Each CDR3 protein gets one entry after TCRdb re-called the 5' RACE reads with MiXCR. This table has about 81,000 distinct CDR3 sequences, approximately 7.7% appearing once. Germline CDR1 reads SGHAT; CDR2 reads FQNNGV. Trimming removed 0 bases at V and 0 bases at J, with 11 bases between. The CDR3 sequence is 16 residues long. This clonotype originated in a male donor in good health. This chain uses TRBV11-2 with TRBJ1-1; no clear D gene. The CDR3 loop reads CASSLDPRGMNTEAFF. In nucleotides, the CDR3 is TGTGCCAGCAGCTTAGACCCTCGAGGGATGAACACTGAAGCTTTCTTT.